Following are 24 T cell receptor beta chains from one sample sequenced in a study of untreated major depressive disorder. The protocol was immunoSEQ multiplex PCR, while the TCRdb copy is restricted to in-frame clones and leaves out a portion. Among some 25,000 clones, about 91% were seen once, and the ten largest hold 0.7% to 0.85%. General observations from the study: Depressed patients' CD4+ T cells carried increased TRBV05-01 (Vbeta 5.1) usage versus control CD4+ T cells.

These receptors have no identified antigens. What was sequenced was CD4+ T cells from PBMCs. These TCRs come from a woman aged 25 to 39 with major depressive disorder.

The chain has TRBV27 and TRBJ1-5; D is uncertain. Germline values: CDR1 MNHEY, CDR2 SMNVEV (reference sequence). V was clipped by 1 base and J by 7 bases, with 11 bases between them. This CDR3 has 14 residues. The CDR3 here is CASSLWGMGQPQHF. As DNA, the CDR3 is TGTGCCAGCAGTTTATGGGGAATGGGCCAGCCCCAGCATTTT.

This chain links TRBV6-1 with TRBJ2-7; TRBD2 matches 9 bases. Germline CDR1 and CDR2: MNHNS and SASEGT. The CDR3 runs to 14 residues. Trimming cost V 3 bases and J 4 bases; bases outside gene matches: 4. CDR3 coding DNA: TGTGCCAGCAGTGATAGGCGGGAGGGGTACGAGCAGTACTTC. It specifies CASSDRREGYEQYF.

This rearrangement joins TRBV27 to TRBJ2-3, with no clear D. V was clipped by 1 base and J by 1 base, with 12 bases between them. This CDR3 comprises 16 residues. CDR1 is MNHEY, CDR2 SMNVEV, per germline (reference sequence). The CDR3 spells CASSLFSGGGTDTQYF. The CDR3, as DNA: TGTGCCAGCAGTTTATTTTCCGGCGGAGGCACAGATACGCAGTATTTT.

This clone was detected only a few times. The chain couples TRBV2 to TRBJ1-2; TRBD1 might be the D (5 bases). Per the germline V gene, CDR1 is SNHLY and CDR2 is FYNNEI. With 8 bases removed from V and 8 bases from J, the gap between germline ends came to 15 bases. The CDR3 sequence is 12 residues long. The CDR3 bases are TGTGCCAGCGGGACGCCCCCTAACGGCTACACCTTC. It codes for CASGTPPNGYTF.

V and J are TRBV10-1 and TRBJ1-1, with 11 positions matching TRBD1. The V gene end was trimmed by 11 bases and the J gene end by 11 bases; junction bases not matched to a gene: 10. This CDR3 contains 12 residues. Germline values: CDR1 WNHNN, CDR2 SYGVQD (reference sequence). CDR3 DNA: TGCGCCGGTGGACAGGGGGCGACCGGTGCTTTCTTT. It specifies CAGGQGATGAFF.

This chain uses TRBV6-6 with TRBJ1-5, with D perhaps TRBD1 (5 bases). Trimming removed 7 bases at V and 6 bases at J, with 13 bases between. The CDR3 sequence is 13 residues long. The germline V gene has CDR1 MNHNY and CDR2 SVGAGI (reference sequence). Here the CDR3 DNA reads TGTGCCAGCAACCTTTGGGGCGGTCAGCCCCAGCATTTT. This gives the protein CASNLWGGQPQHF.

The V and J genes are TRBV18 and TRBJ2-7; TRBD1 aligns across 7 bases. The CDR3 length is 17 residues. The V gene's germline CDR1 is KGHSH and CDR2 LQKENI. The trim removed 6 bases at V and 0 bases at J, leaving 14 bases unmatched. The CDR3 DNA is TGTGCCAGCTCGGCTTACACAGGGGCCACGTTCTCCTACGAGCAGTACTTC. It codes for CASSAYTGATFSYEQYF.

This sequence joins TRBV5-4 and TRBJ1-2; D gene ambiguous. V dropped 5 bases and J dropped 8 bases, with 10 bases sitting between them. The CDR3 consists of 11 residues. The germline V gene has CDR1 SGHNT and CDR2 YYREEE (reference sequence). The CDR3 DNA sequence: TGTGCCAGCAGAAACAGCGGCGGCTACACCTTC. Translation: CASRNSGGYTF.

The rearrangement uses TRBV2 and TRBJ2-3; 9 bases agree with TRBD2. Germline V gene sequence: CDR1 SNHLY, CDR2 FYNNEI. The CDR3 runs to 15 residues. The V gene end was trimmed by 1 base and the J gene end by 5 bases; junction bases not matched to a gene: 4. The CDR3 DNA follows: TGTGCCAGCAGTGAAGAGGGACTAGCTTTAGATACGCAGTATTTT. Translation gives CASSEEGLALDTQYF.

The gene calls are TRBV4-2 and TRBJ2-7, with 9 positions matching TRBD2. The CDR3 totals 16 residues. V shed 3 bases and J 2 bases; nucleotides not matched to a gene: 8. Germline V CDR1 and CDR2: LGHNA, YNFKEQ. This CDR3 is CASSQLAGDVAYEQYF. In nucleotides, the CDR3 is TGTGCCAGCAGCCAGTTAGCGGGAGACGTAGCCTACGAGCAGTACTTC.

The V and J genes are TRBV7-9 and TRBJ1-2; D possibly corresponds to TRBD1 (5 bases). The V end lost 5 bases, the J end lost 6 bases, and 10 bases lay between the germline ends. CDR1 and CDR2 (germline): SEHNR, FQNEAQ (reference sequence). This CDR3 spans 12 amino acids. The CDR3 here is CASSTQGDGYTF. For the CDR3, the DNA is TGTGCCAGCAGCACCCAGGGAGATGGCTACACCTTC.

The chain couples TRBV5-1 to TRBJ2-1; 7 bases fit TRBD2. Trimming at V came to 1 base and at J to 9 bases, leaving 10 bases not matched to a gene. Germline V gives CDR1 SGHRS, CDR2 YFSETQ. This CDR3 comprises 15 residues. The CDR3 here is CASSLLTGGLGEQFF. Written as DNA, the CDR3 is TGCGCCAGCAGCTTGTTAACGGGAGGACTAGGTGAGCAGTTCTTC.

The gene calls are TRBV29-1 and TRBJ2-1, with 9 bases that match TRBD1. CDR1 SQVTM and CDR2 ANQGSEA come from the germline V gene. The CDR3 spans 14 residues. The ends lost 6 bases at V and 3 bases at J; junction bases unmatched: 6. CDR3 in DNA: TGCAGCGTAACAGGGGGCGGGGACTACAATGAGCAGTTCTTC. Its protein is CSVTGGGDYNEQFF.

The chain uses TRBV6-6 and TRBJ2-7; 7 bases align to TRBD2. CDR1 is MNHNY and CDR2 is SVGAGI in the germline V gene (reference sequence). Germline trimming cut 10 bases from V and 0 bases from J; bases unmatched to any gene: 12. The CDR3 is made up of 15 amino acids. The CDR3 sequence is CATNGRGVNSYEQYF. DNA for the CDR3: TGTGCCACCAACGGACGGGGGGTTAACTCCTACGAGCAGTACTTC.

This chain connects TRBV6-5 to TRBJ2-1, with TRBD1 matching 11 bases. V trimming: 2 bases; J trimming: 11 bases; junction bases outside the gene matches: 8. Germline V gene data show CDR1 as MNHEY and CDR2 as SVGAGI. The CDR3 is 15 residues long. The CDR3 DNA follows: TGTGCCAGCAGTTACGACGGACAGGGGGCGACTAAGCAGTTCTTC. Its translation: CASSYDGQGATKQFF.

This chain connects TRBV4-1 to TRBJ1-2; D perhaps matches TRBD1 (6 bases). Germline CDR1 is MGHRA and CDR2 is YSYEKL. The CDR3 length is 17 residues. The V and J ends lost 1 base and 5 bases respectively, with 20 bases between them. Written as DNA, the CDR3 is TGCGCCAGCAGCCAAGGAATTGGTGGGGGGGCGCGGTATGGCTACACCTTC. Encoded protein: CASSQGIGGGARYGYTF.

DNA for the CDR3: TGTGCCAGCAGCCAAGGGCAGGGCGGTGGCTACACCTTC. Its protein product is CASSQGQGGGYTF. This chain connects TRBV4-2 to TRBJ1-2, with a weak D call TRBD1 (5 bases). Germline V CDR1 and CDR2: LGHNA, YNFKEQ. Trimming removed 1 base from V and 7 bases from J, with 10 bases in between. This CDR3 comprises 13 residues.

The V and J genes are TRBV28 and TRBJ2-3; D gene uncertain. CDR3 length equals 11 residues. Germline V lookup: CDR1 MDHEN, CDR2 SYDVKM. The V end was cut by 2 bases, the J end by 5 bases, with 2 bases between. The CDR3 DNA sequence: TGTGCCAGCAGTTTAAGAGATACGCAGTATTTT. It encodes CASSLRDTQYF.

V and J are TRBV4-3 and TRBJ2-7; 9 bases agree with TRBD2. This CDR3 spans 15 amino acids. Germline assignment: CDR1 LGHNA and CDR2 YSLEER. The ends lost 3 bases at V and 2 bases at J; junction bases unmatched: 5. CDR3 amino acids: CASSQRLAAAYEQYF. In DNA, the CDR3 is TGCGCCAGCAGCCAGAGACTAGCGGCGGCCTACGAGCAGTACTTC.

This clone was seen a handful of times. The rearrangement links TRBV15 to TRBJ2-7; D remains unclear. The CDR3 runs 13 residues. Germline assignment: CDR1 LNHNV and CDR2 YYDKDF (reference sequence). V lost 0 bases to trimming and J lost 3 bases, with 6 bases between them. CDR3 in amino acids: CATSREGSYEQYF. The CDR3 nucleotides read TGTGCCACCAGCAGAGAGGGAAGCTACGAGCAGTACTTC.

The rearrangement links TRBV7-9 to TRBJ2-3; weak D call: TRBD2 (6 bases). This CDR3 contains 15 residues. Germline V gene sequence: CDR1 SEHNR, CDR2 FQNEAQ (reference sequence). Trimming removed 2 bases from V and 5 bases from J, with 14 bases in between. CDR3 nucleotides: TGTGCCAGCAGCTTACGGGGACTCATAGGAGATACGCAGTATTTT. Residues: CASSLRGLIGDTQYF. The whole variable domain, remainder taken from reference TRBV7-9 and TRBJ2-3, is DTGVSQNPRHKITKRGQNVTFRCDPISEHNRLYWYRQTLGQGPEFLTYFQNEAQLEKSRLLSDRFSAERPKGSFSTLEIQRTEQGDSAMYLCASSLRGLIGDTQYFGPGTRLTVL.

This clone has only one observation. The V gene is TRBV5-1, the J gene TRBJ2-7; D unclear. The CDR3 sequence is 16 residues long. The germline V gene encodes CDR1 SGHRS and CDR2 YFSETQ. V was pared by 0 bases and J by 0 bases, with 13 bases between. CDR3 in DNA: TGCGCCAGCAGCTTGGCTCCCCCAGTCAGCTCCTACGAGCAGTACTTC. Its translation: CASSLAPPVSSYEQYF.

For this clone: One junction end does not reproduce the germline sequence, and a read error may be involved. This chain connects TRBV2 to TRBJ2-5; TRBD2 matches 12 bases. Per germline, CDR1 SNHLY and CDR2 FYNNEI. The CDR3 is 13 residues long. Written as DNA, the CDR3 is TGTGCCAGCAGAGCCCACCAGGGACTAGCGGGTGACTTC. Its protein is CASRAHQGLAGDF. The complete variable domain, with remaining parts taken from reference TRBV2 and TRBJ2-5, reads EPEVTQTPSHQVTQMGQEVILRCVPISNHLYFYWYRQILGQKVEFLVSFYNNEISEKSEIFDDQFSVERPDGSNFTLKIRSTKLEDSAMYFCASRAHQGLAGDFGPGTRLLVL.

The CDR3 region has the DNA TGTGCCAGCATGAGCGGGGGGGCCGGCGAGACCCAGTACTTC. Residues: CASMSGGAGETQYF. This rearrangement joins TRBV27 to TRBJ2-5; 10 bases match TRBD2. This CDR3 has 14 amino acids. After removal of 7 bases from V and 5 bases from J, the junction contained 7 bases not matched to a gene. Germline V gene sequence: CDR1 MNHEY, CDR2 SMNVEV (reference sequence).